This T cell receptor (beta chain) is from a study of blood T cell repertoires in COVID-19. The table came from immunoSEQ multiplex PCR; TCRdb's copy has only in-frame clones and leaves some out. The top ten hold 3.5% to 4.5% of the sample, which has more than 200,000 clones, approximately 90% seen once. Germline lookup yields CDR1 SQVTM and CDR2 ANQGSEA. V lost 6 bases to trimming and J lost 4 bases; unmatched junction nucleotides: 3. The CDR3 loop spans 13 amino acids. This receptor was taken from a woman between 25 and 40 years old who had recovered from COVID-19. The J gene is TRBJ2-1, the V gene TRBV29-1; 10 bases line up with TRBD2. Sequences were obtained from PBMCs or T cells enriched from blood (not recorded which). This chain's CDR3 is CSVAGGRYNEQFF. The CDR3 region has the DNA TGCAGCGTAGCGGGAGGGAGATACAATGAGCAGTTCTTC.